The rows below give T cell receptor beta chains drawn from one sample of a study of T cells after yellow fever vaccination. A single record per CDR3 protein comes from TCRdb applying MiXCR to the 5' RACE reads. This sample has 99,000 or so distinct CDR3 sequences, with 4.5% to 6% found just once. This specimen was CD8+ T cells sorted from PBMCs, taken 10 days after the yellow fever booster vaccination. The receptors derive from a man aged 18-30 years who received the YFV17D yellow fever vaccine. Each CDR3 is given with its conserved first and last residue. Each record gives: D gene, J gene, clone size, V gene, CDR3 protein, CDR3 DNA. A D gene is named only where the DNA matches it firmly. For some rows the clone size is stated as once, few or many, or as a class when expanded; others skip it.

d_call: TRBD1; j_call: TRBJ2-3; clone_size: NA; v_call: TRBV4-3; cdr3_aa: CASSPGTGVSHTQYF; cdr3_nt: TGCGCCAGCAGCCCCGGGACAGGGGTGTCGCATACGCAGTATTTT
d_call: NA; j_call: TRBJ1-2; clone_size: few; v_call: TRBV27; cdr3_aa: CASSPRARGPNYGYTF; cdr3_nt: TGTGCCAGCAGTCCTAGGGCAAGGGGTCCTAACTATGGCTACACCTTC
d_call: NA; j_call: TRBJ1-5; clone_size: NA; v_call: TRBV11-1; cdr3_aa: CASSPGHGNQPQHF; cdr3_nt: TGTGCCAGCAGCCCGGGACACGGAAATCAGCCCCAGCATTTT
d_call: NA; j_call: TRBJ1-4; clone_size: few; v_call: TRBV6-5; cdr3_aa: CASSSQGWEKLFF; cdr3_nt: TGTGCCAGCAGTTCACAGGGTTGGGAAAAACTGTTTTTT
d_call: TRBD2; j_call: TRBJ2-1; clone_size: few; v_call: TRBV6-5; cdr3_aa: CASSATSGGVWQFF; cdr3_nt: TGTGCCAGCAGCGCGACTAGCGGGGGGGTGTGGCAGTTCTTC
d_call: NA; j_call: TRBJ2-7; clone_size: many; v_call: TRBV2; cdr3_aa: CATTGTLTYEQYF; cdr3_nt: TGTGCCACCACCGGGACACTGACCTACGAGCAGTACTTC
d_call: TRBD1; j_call: TRBJ2-5; clone_size: many; v_call: TRBV7-2; cdr3_aa: CASSFPGQETQYF; cdr3_nt: TGTGCCAGCAGCTTCCCGGGACAGGAGACCCAGTACTTC
d_call: NA; j_call: TRBJ1-4; clone_size: NA; v_call: TRBV7-2; cdr3_aa: CASSPTVAQGKLFF; cdr3_nt: TGTGCCAGCAGCCCTACGGTTGCTCAGGGAAAACTGTTTTTT
d_call: TRBD1; j_call: TRBJ2-3; clone_size: NA; v_call: TRBV6-6; cdr3_aa: CASRQGFIIDTQYF; cdr3_nt: TGTGCCAGTCGACAGGGATTCATCATAGATACGCAGTATTTT
d_call: NA; j_call: TRBJ2-1; clone_size: many; v_call: TRBV15; cdr3_aa: CATSRESGEQFF; cdr3_nt: TGTGCCACCAGCAGAGAAAGCGGTGAGCAGTTCTTC
d_call: TRBD1; j_call: TRBJ1-1; clone_size: NA; v_call: TRBV7-6; cdr3_aa: CASSFHRGALNTEAFF; cdr3_nt: TGTGCCAGCAGCTTCCACAGGGGGGCCTTGAACACTGAAGCTTTCTTT
d_call: NA; j_call: TRBJ2-1; clone_size: many; v_call: TRBV25-1; cdr3_aa: CASSVYDEQFF; cdr3_nt: TGTGCCAGCAGTGTATACGATGAGCAGTTCTTC
d_call: NA; j_call: TRBJ2-7; clone_size: many; v_call: TRBV25-1; cdr3_aa: CASSNNYEQYF; cdr3_nt: TGTGCCAGCAGCAATAACTACGAGCAGTACTTC
d_call: NA; j_call: TRBJ2-1; clone_size: NA; v_call: TRBV6-5; cdr3_aa: CASSPGDLYNEQFF; cdr3_nt: TGTGCCAGCAGTCCAGGGGACCTCTACAATGAGCAGTTCTTC
d_call: TRBD1; j_call: TRBJ2-4; clone_size: few; v_call: TRBV4-3; cdr3_aa: CASSQESRTGGADIQYF; cdr3_nt: TGCGCCAGCAGCCAAGAGTCGCGGACAGGGGGCGCCGACATTCAGTACTTC
d_call: TRBD1; j_call: TRBJ1-2; clone_size: few; v_call: TRBV6-2/TRBV6-3; cdr3_aa: CASSPGQGAFGYTF; cdr3_nt: TGTGCCAGCAGTCCCGGACAGGGGGCTTTTGGCTACACCTTC
d_call: TRBD1; j_call: TRBJ2-7; clone_size: NA; v_call: TRBV4-2; cdr3_aa: CASSQVGGQDYEQYF; cdr3_nt: TGTGCCAGCAGCCAAGTGGGGGGACAGGACTACGAGCAGTACTTC
d_call: TRBD1; j_call: TRBJ2-7; clone_size: NA; v_call: TRBV5-1; cdr3_aa: CASSDVGQLYEQYF; cdr3_nt: TGCGCCAGCAGCGACGTGGGACAGCTCTACGAGCAGTACTTC
d_call: NA; j_call: TRBJ1-1; clone_size: NA; v_call: TRBV5-1; cdr3_aa: CASSLTGKTEAFF; cdr3_nt: TGCGCCAGCAGCTTGACCGGGAAGACTGAAGCTTTCTTT
d_call: NA; j_call: TRBJ1-4; clone_size: NA; v_call: TRBV27; cdr3_aa: CASSPELVGEKLFF; cdr3_nt: TGTGCCAGCAGTCCCGAACTCGTGGGTGAAAAACTGTTTTTT
d_call: TRBD1; j_call: TRBJ1-2; clone_size: few; v_call: TRBV5-5; cdr3_aa: CASSFFSGGSYGYTF; cdr3_nt: TGTGCCAGCAGTTTTTTTTCAGGGGGGTCCTATGGCTACACCTTC
d_call: NA; j_call: TRBJ2-3; clone_size: few; v_call: TRBV7-9; cdr3_aa: CASSSVLNDQITDTQYF; cdr3_nt: TGTGCCAGCAGCTCGGTTCTCAACGACCAGATCACAGATACGCAGTATTTT
d_call: NA; j_call: TRBJ2-1; clone_size: many; v_call: TRBV29-1; cdr3_aa: CSAPVRGGGSDEQFF; cdr3_nt: TGCAGCGCCCCCGTCCGAGGGGGAGGTTCGGATGAGCAGTTCTTC
d_call: TRBD1; j_call: TRBJ1-5; clone_size: few; v_call: TRBV12-3/TRBV12-4; cdr3_aa: CASSFELGTGGFHSNQPQHF; cdr3_nt: TGTGCCAGCAGTTTTGAATTGGGGACAGGGGGCTTCCATAGCAATCAGCCCCAGCATTTT
d_call: NA; j_call: TRBJ2-5; clone_size: NA; v_call: TRBV12-3/TRBV12-4; cdr3_aa: CASSLWRGELKETQYF; cdr3_nt: TGTGCCAGCAGTTTATGGCGGGGCGAACTGAAAGAGACCCAGTACTTC